Given below is one T cell receptor (beta chain) in context. Only in-frame clones appear in the TCRdb table, and some are missing; sequencing was by immunoSEQ multiplex PCR. The sample includes more than 80,000 clones, 90% to 95% of them seen just once. These data come from a study of T cell changes during pregnancy in multiple sclerosis. With 4 bases removed from V and 9 bases from J, the gap between germline ends came to 7 bases. This CDR3 is built from 12 residues. CDR1 and CDR2 (germline): MDHEN, SYDVKM. The V gene is TRBV28, the J gene TRBJ1-6; no reliable D call. This TCR was recovered from a female donor in good health, serving as a control in a pregnancy study. Some clones in this sample may be carry-over from other donors' samples. The material was PBMCs, obtained in the first trimester of pregnancy. CDR3 amino acids: CASSYTGSPLHF. The CDR3 DNA is TGTGCCAGCAGTTATACCGGTTCACCCCTCCACTTT.